The rows below give T cell receptor beta chains drawn from one sample of a study of T cell changes during pregnancy in multiple sclerosis. The table came from immunoSEQ multiplex PCR; TCRdb's copy has only in-frame clones and leaves some out. The data contain about 76,000 clones, 93% of them singletons. The source was peripheral blood, collected in the second trimester of pregnancy. Receptors originate from a female donor with multiple sclerosis, enrolled in a pregnancy study. Each CDR3 is given with its conserved first and last residue. The D gene is left open where the match is weak. The size field is filled for only some rows; it gives once, few, many or a size class.

d_call | clone_size | j_call | v_call | cdr3_nt | cdr3_aa
TRBD1 | . | TRBJ2-7 | TRBV19 | TGTGCCAGTAGTACGACAGGGAGCTCCTACGAGCAGTACTTC | CASSTTGSSYEQYF
. | . | TRBJ2-2 | TRBV15 | TGTGCCACCAGCAGAGGGCCAGGGATGAACACCGGGGAGCTGTTTTTT | CATSRGPGMNTGELFF
TRBD1 | . | TRBJ1-1 | TRBV5-4 | TGTGCCAGCAGCGCGGACAGGGAAGCTTTCTTT | CASSADREAFF
. | . | TRBJ1-3 | TRBV7-9 | TGTGCCAGCAGCTTAGCGGCGGCTAAAATATCTGGAAACACCATATATTTT | CASSLAAAKISGNTIYF
. | . | TRBJ1-1 | TRBV29-1 | TGCAGCGTTGCTTCCACTGGGGGGAAGGGTTTCGACGCTTTCTTT | CSVASTGGKGFDAFF
. | . | TRBJ1-3 | TRBV7-3 | TGTGCCAGCAGCTTACGCAGGGGTTCTGGAAACACCATATATTTT | CASSLRRGSGNTIYF
TRBD1 | . | TRBJ1-5 | TRBV28 | TGTGCCAGCAGTTTAGGGGACAGGGAAGGTCAGCCCCAGCATTTT | CASSLGDREGQPQHF
TRBD1 | . | TRBJ2-2 | TRBV6-1 | TGTGCCAGCAGTGAAGTGGGGACAGCAGAGAACACCGGGGAGCTGTTTTTT | CASSEVGTAENTGELFF
. | . | TRBJ2-7 | TRBV30 | TGTGCCTGGAGTGGTTTTATACAGGATAGCTCCTACGAGCAGTACTTC | CAWSGFIQDSSYEQYF
. | . | TRBJ2-5 | TRBV21-1 | TGTGCCAGCAGCTCTCATACCGGGGGGGAAGAGACCCAGTACTTC | CASSSHTGGEETQYF
TRBD2 | . | TRBJ2-1 | TRBV25-1 | TGTGCCAGCAAAATCCCCGGGGGGGGCCCCAATGAGCAGTTCTTC | CASKIPGGGPNEQFF
TRBD1 | . | TRBJ2-7 | TRBV29-1 | TGCAGCGGGTGGGACAGGGATTACGACGAGCAGTACTTC | CSGWDRDYDEQYF
. | . | TRBJ1-1 | TRBV11-2 | TGTGCCAGCAGCCTTCAGAGGCAGCCGAACACTGAAGCTTTCTTT | CASSLQRQPNTEAFF
TRBD2 | . | TRBJ2-1 | TRBV7-3 | TGTGCCAGCAGCATTTTAGCGGGCCTTGCCTACAATGAGCAGTTCTTC | CASSILAGLAYNEQFF
TRBD2 | . | TRBJ2-1 | TRBV5-1 | TGCGCCAGCAGCCTCGCACCGCCTAGCGGGCTCTACAATGAGCAGTTCTTC | CASSLAPPSGLYNEQFF
. | . | TRBJ2-7 | TRBV7-2 | TGTGCCAGCAGCTTAGGGGGCAGAAACTACGAGCAGTACTTC | CASSLGGRNYEQYF
TRBD2 | . | TRBJ2-5 | TRBV18 | TGTGCCAGCTCACCACCGCGGGGGGGCGGAGAGACCCAGTACTTC | CASSPPRGGGETQYF
TRBD2 | . | TRBJ2-7 | TRBV11-3 | TGTGCCAGCAGCTCGACTAGCGGGGGGGCCGAGCAGTACTTC | CASSSTSGGAEQYF
TRBD1 | . | TRBJ2-1 | TRBV10-3 | TGTGCCATCAGGGGACCGGGACAGGGAGGGACAGATGAGCAGTTCTTC | CAIRGPGQGGTDEQFF
TRBD2 | . | TRBJ2-1 | TRBV30 | TGTGCCTGGACCCCTGGGAGCGGGGGAGGCAATGAGCAGTTCTTC | CAWTPGSGGGNEQFF
. | . | TRBJ2-2 | TRBV27 | TGTGCCAGCAGTTTACTCGGCGGGGAGCTGTTTTTT | CASSLLGGELFF
TRBD1 | . | TRBJ1-2 | TRBV7-9 | TGTGCCAGCAGCTTTCCGGGACAGCATTCCTATGGCTACACCTTC | CASSFPGQHSYGYTF
. | . | TRBJ2-7 | TRBV6-5 | TGTGCCAGCAGTTACTCCGGCTACAGTCACGAGCAGTACTTC | CASSYSGYSHEQYF
. | . | TRBJ1-4 | TRBV10-2 | TGCGCCAGCAGCGACTCAGGGGTTGATGAAAAACTGTTTTTT | CASSDSGVDEKLFF
TRBD2 | . | TRBJ2-3 | TRBV19 | TGTGCCAGTAGTTCCCCGGGACTAGTTAGTACAGATACGCAGTATTTT | CASSSPGLVSTDTQYF
. | . | TRBJ2-5 | TRBV5-6 | TGTGCCAGCAGCTCACAGAACCAAGAGACCCAGTACTTC | CASSSQNQETQYF
. | . | TRBJ1-2 | TRBV6-5 | TGTGCCAGCAGCCCCACAGAACCCCCGCTGGGCGGCTACACCTTC | CASSPTEPPLGGYTF
TRBD1 | . | TRBJ1-3 | TRBV12-5 | TGTGCTAGTGGCAGAGACCAGGGGGTCGATACCATATATTTT | CASGRDQGVDTIYF
. | . | TRBJ1-2 | TRBV10-3 | TGTGCCATCAGTGCTGACAGGAACTATGGCTACACCTTC | CAISADRNYGYTF
. | . | TRBJ1-1 | TRBV5-1 | TGCGCCAGCAGCTTGGATCTAGGGGCAGGCCCGTTTGAAGCTTTCTTT | CASSLDLGAGPFEAFF
TRBD1 | . | TRBJ1-1 | TRBV7-6 | TGTGCCAGCATCCCAGGGGGGTTAACTGAAGCTTTCTTT | CASIPGGLTEAFF
. | . | TRBJ1-2 | TRBV6-6 | TGTGCCAGCAGTTACGCACAGAACTATGGCTACACCTTC | CASSYAQNYGYTF
. | . | TRBJ1-4 | TRBV19 | TGTGCCAGTAGTACCCCTCCTGCGACTAATGAAAAACTGTTTTTT | CASSTPPATNEKLFF
TRBD1 | . | TRBJ1-6 | TRBV7-9 | TGTGCCAGCAGCCTAGGGACAGGGAATTTTCTAAATTCACCCCTCCACTTT | CASSLGTGNFLNSPLHF
TRBD2 | . | TRBJ2-7 | TRBV27 | TGTGCCAGCAACCTAGCGGGAGGAGGGTACGAGCAGTACTTC | CASNLAGGGYEQYF
. | . | TRBJ2-2 | TRBV5-6 | TGTGCCAGCAGCGCTCCCGGGTTTTTATCGGTGTTTTTT | CASSAPGFLSVFF
. | . | TRBJ1-3 | TRBV16 | TGTGCCAGCAGCCAATCGCGGGGTTCTGGAAACACCATATATTTT | CASSQSRGSGNTIYF
. | . | TRBJ2-7 | TRBV7-8 | TGTGCCAGCAGCTTAGTTGCAGGGGTCTACGAGCAGTACTTC | CASSLVAGVYEQYF
. | . | TRBJ1-3 | TRBV6-1 | TGTGCCAGCAGTGAAAGTCCAGTCTCTGGAAACACCATATATTTT | CASSESPVSGNTIYF
. | . | TRBJ2-1 | TRBV6-4 | TGTGCCAGCGCCCTTAACAGGGAAGATGAGCAGTTCTTC | CASALNREDEQFF
. | once | TRBJ2-7 | TRBV27 | TGTGCCAGCAGTTTAGGGCCGCGAGGGACCTACGAGCAGTACTTC | CASSLGPRGTYEQYF
TRBD2 | . | TRBJ2-7 | TRBV25-1 | TGTGCCAGCAGTGAATGGAGCGGGGGAGTGTACGTGCAGTACTTC | CASSEWSGGVYVQYF
. | . | TRBJ1-1 | TRBV5-1 | TGCGCCAGCAGCTTGGACTACACTGAAGCTTTCTTT | CASSLDYTEAFF
. | . | TRBJ2-2 | TRBV11-3 | TGTGCCAGCAGCTCGGGACTTACGAACACCGGGGAGCTGTTTTTT | CASSSGLTNTGELFF
. | . | TRBJ2-7 | TRBV9 | TGTGCCAGCAGCGTAGGGCGACTAACCTACGAGCAGTACTTC | CASSVGRLTYEQYF
TRBD1 | . | TRBJ2-7 | TRBV2 | TGTGCCAGCAAGGGACAGGCGTCCTACGAGCAGTACTTC | CASKGQASYEQYF
TRBD1 | . | TRBJ2-3 | TRBV9 | TGTGCCAGCAGCGCAGAGACAGGGTTCCTCACAGATACGCAGTATTTT | CASSAETGFLTDTQYF
TRBD2 | . | TRBJ2-7 | TRBV11-2 | TGTGCCAGCAGCTTAGAAGCGGGGTACTCCTACGAGCAGTACTTC | CASSLEAGYSYEQYF
. | . | TRBJ2-7 | TRBV5-1 | TGCGCCAGCAGCTTGGCGGTGGAGACCTACGAGCAGTACTTC | CASSLAVETYEQYF
. | . | TRBJ1-3 | TRBV7-3 | TGTGCCAGCAGCTTAGGGGGGTTTGGAAACACCATATATTTT | CASSLGGFGNTIYF
. | . | TRBJ2-1 | TRBV7-7 | TGTGCCAGCAGCTTAGGTGGTTCAGGGCCCTACAATGAGCAGTTCTTC | CASSLGGSGPYNEQFF
. | . | TRBJ1-1 | TRBV13 | TGTGCCAGCAGAGCCAACACTGAAGCTTTCTTT | CASRANTEAFF
. | . | TRBJ2-5 | TRBV5-1 | TGCGCCAGCAGCTCGGGTGCCCGAGGACTCTACCAAGAGACCCAGTACTTC | CASSSGARGLYQETQYF
TRBD1 | many | TRBJ1-5 | TRBV10-3 | TGTGCCTCCGGGACAGCGGATAGCAATCAGCCCCAGCATTTT | CASGTADSNQPQHF
. | . | TRBJ1-2 | TRBV27 | TGTGCCAGCAGTCCCCGGGATAACTATGGCTACACCTTC | CASSPRDNYGYTF